The entry that follows covers one TCR beta chain sequence. There is no known antigen for this receptor. Qualities for individual bases were not recorded, and no much larger clone is one base off. Using the deep immunoSEQ assay, TCR CDR3 regions were amplified from genomic DNA by multiplex PCR. Extracted genomic DNA from each cell subset was spread evenly across all wells of several immunoSEQ 96-well plates, with each plate serving as a replicate. For sorted subsets, 150 to 200 ng genomic DNA, equal to about 30,000 T cell genomes, was loaded into each replicate PCR. Purified libraries were measured with a Qubit 3.0 fluorometer, size-checked on a Bioanalyzer 2100, and measured again with the KAPA Library Quantification kit. A separate single-read 150-cycle Illumina NextSeq 550 flow cell was used to sequence each immunoSEQ 96-well plate. The published analysis was carried out like this. The immunoSEQ output contained only junctional sequences without quality scores, so filtering could not match that applied to full-length reads. Sequences were annotated with PyIR, a Python wrapper for IgBLAST v1.9, and V/J genes and CDR3 were assigned using IMGT germline references. Any read was removed if the V/J assignment was weak (E-value above 1e-6), the CDR3 was missing, or the read contained stop codons, out-of-frame junctions, or ambiguous translated residues. V3J clonotypes were defined by identical inferred V gene, J gene, and CDR3 amino acid sequence. To compute the percentage overlap between repertoires, the number of shared unique clonotypes was divided by the size of the smaller repertoire. Repertoire richness was assessed with RTK rarefaction, the Chao1 estimator, and Recon v2.1 estimates of unobserved clonotypes. Generation probabilities were computed with OLGA for all TCRbeta clonotypes obtained by the gDNA method from a handful of donors. TCRdb mirrors the immuneACCESS table, restricted to in-frame sequences. Some clones are absent from its copies; in checked studies, under half trace to an unresolved V gene, and the reason for the others is unknown. That table gives V, J and clone size, and the DNA gave D and trimming. The sample yields 2,500,000 or so clones; 90% to 95% were counted once. The ten largest clones represent around 0.15% of the sample.

Healthy HIV-negative adults with no recently reported acute infections or vaccinations were included as donors. All donors were Caucasian adults living in Nashville, Tennessee, USA. CD4+ T cells were enriched by magnetic negative selection; naive cells were then positively selected on CD45RA, and the negative fraction formed the memory subset. After blood collection by leukapheresis, PBMCs were isolated using Ficoll-Histopaque density gradient centrifugation and then cryopreserved in the vapor phase of liquid nitrogen. Analytical flow cytometry was used to check the purity and quantity of each magnetically sorted T cell population. From each sorted fraction, genomic DNA was isolated and quantified by UV absorbance on a Nanodrop 2000c. The data were obtained in a study of shared clonotypes between healthy human individuals (dated by TCRdb to the early 2020s). In terms of the full investigation: A couple of women and a few men aged 18 to 49 years were included in the cohort. To increase sequencing depth and limit assay-specific biases, TCR repertoire library preparation and sequencing were carried out by different laboratories using diverse techniques. Per donor, three plates each were used for CD4 naive and CD4 memory, two for CD8 naive, and one for CD8 memory. Each donor's leukapheresis produced roughly between roughly 0.85 and 9.5 billion PBMCs. To estimate repertoire size and how much clonotypes are shared between individuals, the study performed deep sequencing of blood TCR repertoires from roughly five healthy adults. Paper-wide results and their limitations: Sampling was restricted to blood, and TCR repertoires in tissues likely differ from the TCR repertoires found in blood. Pairwise subsampling led to the expectation that sequencing depth would affect the degree of clonotype sharing among donors. Rarefaction of sorted-subset datasets indicated incomplete sequencing despite the large sequencing depth. The small number of donors limited the genetic and exposure-history diversity represented. Higher generation probabilities were observed for clonotypes shared by all four sorted-subset donors than for non-shared clonotypes. Larger estimated clonotype richness was generally found for naive subsets than for memory subsets. Around 5% of naive CD4, around 3.6% of naive CD8, roughly 2.5% of memory CD4, and more than 0.35% of memory CD8 clonotypes were shared across several donors.

The junction carries 9 bases between V and J, which are trimmed by 5 bases and 0 bases respectively. Via the germline V gene, CDR1 is MDHEN and CDR2 SYDVKM. The CDR3 holds 14 amino acids from the cysteine to the phenylalanine. CDR3 DNA only is kept here, 42 bases in frame from base 1. This clonotype was sampled from a man between 18 and 35 years old in good health. The sequenced sample consisted of naive CD4+ T cells sorted from blood. The sample's cell subset or site label, in plain terms: CD45RA+ positively selected. The chain couples TRBV28 to TRBJ2-3, with TRBD2 as a weak D call on 6 bases. At the DNA level, the sequence is TGTGCCAGCAGTGCCGGGGGTAGCACAGATACGCAGTATTTT. Translated, it reads CASSAGGSTDTQYF.